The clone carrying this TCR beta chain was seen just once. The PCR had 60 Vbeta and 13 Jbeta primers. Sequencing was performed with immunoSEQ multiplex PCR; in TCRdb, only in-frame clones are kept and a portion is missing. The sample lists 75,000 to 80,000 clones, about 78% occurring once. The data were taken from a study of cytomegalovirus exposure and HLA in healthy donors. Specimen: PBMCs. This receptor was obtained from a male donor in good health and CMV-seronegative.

The CDR3 nucleotides read TGTGCCTGGAAGACCACAGGGGGGTTTTCACCCCTCCACTTT. It codes for CAWKTTGGFSPLHF. The V call is TRBV30, the J call TRBJ1-6; 8 bases match TRBD1. The ends lost 4 bases at V and 9 bases at J; junction bases unmatched: 8. Looked up from germline, CDR1 is GTSNPN and CDR2 is SVGIG (reference sequence). CDR3 length: 14 residues. The full variable domain, with the rest looked up from reference TRBV30 and TRBJ1-6, is SQTIHQWPATLVQPVGSPLSLECTVEGTSNPNLYWYRQAAGRGLQLLFYSVGIGQISSEVPQNLSASRPQDRQFILSSKKLLLSDSGFYLCAWKTTGGFSPLHFGNGTRLTVT.